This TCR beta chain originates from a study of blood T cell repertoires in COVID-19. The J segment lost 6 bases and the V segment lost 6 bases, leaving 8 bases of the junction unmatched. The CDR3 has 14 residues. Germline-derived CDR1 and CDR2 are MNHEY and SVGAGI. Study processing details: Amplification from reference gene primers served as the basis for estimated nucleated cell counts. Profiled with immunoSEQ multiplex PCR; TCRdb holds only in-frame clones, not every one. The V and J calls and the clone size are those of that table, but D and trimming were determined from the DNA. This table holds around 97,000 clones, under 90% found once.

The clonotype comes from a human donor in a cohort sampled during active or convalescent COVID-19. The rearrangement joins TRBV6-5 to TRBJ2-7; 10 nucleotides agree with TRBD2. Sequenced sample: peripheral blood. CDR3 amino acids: CASSLLAGYPEQYF. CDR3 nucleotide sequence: TGTGCCAGCAGCCTACTAGCGGGATATCCCGAGCAGTACTTC.